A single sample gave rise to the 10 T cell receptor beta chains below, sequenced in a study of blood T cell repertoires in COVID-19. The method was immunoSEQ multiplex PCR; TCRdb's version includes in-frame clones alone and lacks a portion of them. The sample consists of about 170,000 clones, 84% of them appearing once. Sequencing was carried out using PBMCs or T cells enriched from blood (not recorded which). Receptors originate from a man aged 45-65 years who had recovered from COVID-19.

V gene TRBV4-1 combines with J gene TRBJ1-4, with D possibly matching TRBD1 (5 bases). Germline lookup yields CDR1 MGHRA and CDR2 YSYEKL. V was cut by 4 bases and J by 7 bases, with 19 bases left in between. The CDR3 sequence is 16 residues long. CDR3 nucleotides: TGCGCCAGCAGCCGCCTACAGGTCCCCTCGGGTGAAAAACTGTTTTTT. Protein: CASSRLQVPSGEKLFF.

The DNA for the CDR3 is TGTGCCAGCAGTTCGACAGGTAGCAATGAGCAGTTCTTC. Its protein is CASSSTGSNEQFF. The chain combines TRBV27 with TRBJ2-1; a weak D match, TRBD1 (6 bases). This CDR3 is 13 amino acids long. Germline V gene lookup returns CDR1 MNHEY and CDR2 SMNVEV (reference sequence). Trimming took off 4 bases at V and 6 bases at J, with 10 bases between the two ends.

The DNA for the CDR3 is TGCGCCAGCAGCGCAGCGACCGGGGGAGGCACAGATACGCAGTATTTT. This translates into CASSAATGGGTDTQYF. The chain has TRBV5-1 and TRBJ2-3; a weak D match, TRBD2 (6 bases). Trimming took 4 bases from V and 1 from J, leaving 16 bases between them. Germline CDR1 reads SGHRS; CDR2 reads YFSETQ. The CDR3 runs 16 residues.

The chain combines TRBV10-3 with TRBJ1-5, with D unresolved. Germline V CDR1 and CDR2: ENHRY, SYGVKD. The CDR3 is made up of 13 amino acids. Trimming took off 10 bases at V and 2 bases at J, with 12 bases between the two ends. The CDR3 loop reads CATQDTGNQPQHF. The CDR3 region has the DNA TGTGCCACACAAGACACGGGCAATCAGCCCCAGCATTTT.

The CDR3 sequence: CASSYYRGGRNNEQFF. The CDR3 DNA reads as TGTGCCAGCAGTTACTATCGGGGGGGTAGGAACAATGAGCAGTTCTTC. The chain carries TRBV6-5 and TRBJ2-1; 8 bases align to TRBD2. The CDR3 extends over 16 amino acids. V lost 1 base, J lost 5 bases, and 7 bases stayed unmatched. Germline CDR1 is MNHEY and CDR2 is SVGAGI.

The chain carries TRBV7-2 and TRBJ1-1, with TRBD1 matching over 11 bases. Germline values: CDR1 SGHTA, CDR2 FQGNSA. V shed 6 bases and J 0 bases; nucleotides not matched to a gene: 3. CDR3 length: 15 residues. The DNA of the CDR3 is TGTGCCAGCAGTTGGACAGGGGGCATGAACACTGAAGCTTTCTTT. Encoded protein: CASSWTGGMNTEAFF.

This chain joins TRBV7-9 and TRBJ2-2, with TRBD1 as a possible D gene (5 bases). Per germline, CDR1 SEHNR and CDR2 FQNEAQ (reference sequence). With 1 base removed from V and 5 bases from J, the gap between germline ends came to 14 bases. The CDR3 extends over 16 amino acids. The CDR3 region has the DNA TGTGCCAGCAGCTTAGGAAGGGGTCGCAGGACCGGGGAGCTGTTTTTT. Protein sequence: CASSLGRGRRTGELFF.

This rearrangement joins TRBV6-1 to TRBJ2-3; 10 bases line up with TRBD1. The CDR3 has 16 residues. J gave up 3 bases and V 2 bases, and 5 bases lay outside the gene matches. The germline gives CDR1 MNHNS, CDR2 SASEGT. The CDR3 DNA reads TGTGCCAGCAGTGAAAAGGACAGGGGGAGGACAGATACGCAGTATTTT. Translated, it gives CASSEKDRGRTDTQYF.

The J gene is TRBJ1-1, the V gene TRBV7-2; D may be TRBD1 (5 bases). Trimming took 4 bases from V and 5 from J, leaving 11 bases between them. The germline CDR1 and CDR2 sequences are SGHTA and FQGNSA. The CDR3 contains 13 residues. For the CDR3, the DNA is TGTGCCAGCAGCTCGAGCCCAGGGACTGAAGCTTTCTTT. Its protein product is CASSSSPGTEAFF.

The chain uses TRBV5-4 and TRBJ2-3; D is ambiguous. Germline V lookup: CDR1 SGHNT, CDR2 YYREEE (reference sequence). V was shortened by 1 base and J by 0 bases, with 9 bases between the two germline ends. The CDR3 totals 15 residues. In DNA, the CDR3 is TGTGCCAGCAGCTTGTCTTTCGGGAGCACAGATACGCAGTATTTT. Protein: CASSLSFGSTDTQYF.